Listed here is a single T cell receptor beta chain. Antigen unknown. This record comes from a study of T cell responses to AZD1222 COVID-19 vaccine. Study-wide findings and caveats: Spike-specific TCR breadth and depth grew following two AZD1222 doses.

Here immunoSEQ multiplex PCR was the method, and the copy in TCRdb shows in-frame clones only, minus some. This sample has around 110,000 clones, with roughly 93% found just once. The CDR3 length is 14 residues. The ends were cut back, 8 bases at V and 4 bases at J, with 14 bases in the middle. Per the germline V gene, CDR1 is LGHNA and CDR2 is YNFKEQ. This receptor was obtained from an adult who received the AZD1222 COVID-19 vaccine. The input for sequencing was peripheral blood, taken 28 days after the second AZD1222 dose. The rearrangement joins TRBV4-2 to TRBJ2-2; D is possibly TRBD1 (7 bases). CDR3 protein: CASGTGEVTGELFF. CDR3 bases: TGTGCCAGCGGAACAGGGGAGGTCACCGGGGAGCTGTTTTTT.